A selection of T cell receptor beta chains follows, all from one sample in a study of cytomegalovirus exposure and HLA in healthy donors. The protocol was immunoSEQ multiplex PCR, while the TCRdb copy is restricted to in-frame clones and leaves out a portion. The sample consists of 120,000 to 150,000 clones, 80% of them appearing once. Sequenced sample: PBMCs. The receptors here all came from a woman in her thirties in good health and CMV-seronegative. The CDR3 runs from the conserved cysteine through the conserved F or W. A D gene is named only where the DNA matches it firmly. Only part of the rows carry a size: once, few, many, or a class if the clone is expanded.

d_call: TRBD2
j_call: TRBJ2-3
v_call: TRBV5-4
cdr3_length: 16
clone_size: .
cdr3_aa: CASRPFSGGATDTQYF
cdr3_nt: TGTGCCAGCAGACCCTTTAGCGGGGGGGCTACAGATACGCAGTATTTT

d_call: .
j_call: TRBJ2-3
v_call: TRBV4-1
cdr3_length: 16
clone_size: .
cdr3_aa: CASSQGLVLRGDTQYF
cdr3_nt: TGCGCCAGCAGCCAAGGGCTGGTCCTTCGGGGAGATACGCAGTATTTT

d_call: .
j_call: TRBJ1-5
v_call: TRBV30
cdr3_length: 13
clone_size: .
cdr3_aa: CAWSVGGNQPQHF
cdr3_nt: TGTGCCTGGAGTGTAGGGGGTAATCAGCCCCAGCATTTT

d_call: TRBD2
j_call: TRBJ2-5
v_call: TRBV5-4
cdr3_length: 16
clone_size: .
cdr3_aa: CASSLPAAGGRETQYF
cdr3_nt: TGTGCCAGCAGCTTGCCCGCAGCGGGAGGGCGAGAGACCCAGTACTTC

d_call: .
j_call: TRBJ2-2
v_call: TRBV29-1
cdr3_length: 15
clone_size: once
cdr3_aa: CSARLPSENTGELFF
cdr3_nt: TGCAGCGCCCGACTTCCAAGCGAGAACACCGGGGAGCTGTTTTTT

d_call: TRBD1
j_call: TRBJ2-2
v_call: TRBV7-9
cdr3_length: 17
clone_size: .
cdr3_aa: CASSQTQRGQSSGELFF
cdr3_nt: TGTGCCAGCAGCCAAACCCAACGGGGACAGTCGTCCGGGGAGCTGTTTTTT

d_call: .
j_call: TRBJ1-2
v_call: TRBV6-5
cdr3_length: 14
clone_size: .
cdr3_aa: CASSRPGHYYGYTF
cdr3_nt: TGTGCCAGCAGTCGTCCGGGACATTACTATGGCTACACCTTC

d_call: .
j_call: TRBJ1-1
v_call: TRBV28
cdr3_length: 15
clone_size: .
cdr3_aa: CASSSAGVENTEAFF
cdr3_nt: TGTGCCAGCAGCTCCGCAGGGGTAGAAAACACTGAAGCTTTCTTT

d_call: .
j_call: TRBJ2-1
v_call: TRBV10-3
cdr3_length: 15
clone_size: .
cdr3_aa: CAISEQAESYNEQFF
cdr3_nt: TGTGCCATCAGTGAGCAAGCGGAGTCCTACAATGAGCAGTTCTTC

d_call: .
j_call: TRBJ1-3
v_call: TRBV5-5
cdr3_length: 14
clone_size: once
cdr3_aa: CASSLASSGNTIYF
cdr3_nt: TGTGCCAGCAGCTTGGCGTCCTCTGGAAACACCATATATTTT

d_call: .
j_call: TRBJ2-1
v_call: TRBV11-3
cdr3_length: 13
clone_size: .
cdr3_aa: CASQSREYNEQFF
cdr3_nt: TGTGCCAGCCAATCGCGGGAATACAATGAGCAGTTCTTC

d_call: .
j_call: TRBJ2-7
v_call: TRBV7-9
cdr3_length: 14
clone_size: .
cdr3_aa: CSSSLVADSYEQYF
cdr3_nt: TGTTCCAGCAGCTTAGTAGCCGACAGCTACGAGCAGTACTTC

d_call: .
j_call: TRBJ2-7
v_call: TRBV4-1
cdr3_length: 14
clone_size: once
cdr3_aa: CASSQGRLAHEQYF
cdr3_nt: TGCGCCAGCAGCCAAGGACGGCTAGCCCACGAGCAGTACTTC

d_call: TRBD1
j_call: TRBJ2-2
v_call: TRBV11-1
cdr3_length: 16
clone_size: once
cdr3_aa: CASSPEGQGWSGELFF
cdr3_nt: TGTGCCAGCAGCCCTGAGGGACAGGGCTGGTCCGGGGAGCTGTTTTTT

d_call: .
j_call: TRBJ2-1
v_call: TRBV9
cdr3_length: 12
clone_size: .
cdr3_aa: CASSVGDNEQFF
cdr3_nt: TGTGCCAGCAGCGTAGGCGACAATGAGCAGTTCTTC

d_call: TRBD2
j_call: TRBJ2-1
v_call: TRBV30
cdr3_length: 16
clone_size: .
cdr3_aa: CAWSVMSGGYYNEQFF
cdr3_nt: TGTGCCTGGAGTGTAATGTCGGGGGGATACTACAATGAGCAGTTCTTC

d_call: .
j_call: TRBJ1-2
v_call: TRBV12-5
cdr3_length: 13
clone_size: .
cdr3_aa: CASTRDMQLGYTF
cdr3_nt: TGTGCTAGCACCCGGGACATGCAACTGGGCTACACCTTC

d_call: .
j_call: TRBJ1-2
v_call: TRBV27
cdr3_length: 14
clone_size: .
cdr3_aa: CASSLSQGNYGYTF
cdr3_nt: TGTGCCAGCAGTTTATCGCAGGGGAACTATGGCTACACCTTC

d_call: TRBD2
j_call: TRBJ2-3
v_call: TRBV7-9
cdr3_length: 17
clone_size: .
cdr3_aa: CSSSLVRSGRRGDTQYF
cdr3_nt: TGTTCCAGCAGCTTAGTTCGTAGCGGGAGGCGGGGGGATACGCAGTATTTT

d_call: TRBD2
j_call: TRBJ2-5
v_call: TRBV5-1
cdr3_length: 13
clone_size: .
cdr3_aa: CASSFTSGETQYF
cdr3_nt: TGCGCCAGCAGCTTTACTAGCGGAGAGACCCAGTACTTC

d_call: TRBD2
j_call: TRBJ2-5
v_call: TRBV7-3
cdr3_length: 13
clone_size: .
cdr3_aa: CASSSSGEETQYF
cdr3_nt: TGTGCCAGCAGCTCAAGCGGGGAAGAGACCCAGTACTTC

d_call: TRBD1
j_call: TRBJ2-7
v_call: TRBV5-1
cdr3_length: 15
clone_size: once
cdr3_aa: CASSLRQGDTYEQYF
cdr3_nt: TGCGCCAGCAGCTTAAGACAGGGGGACACCTACGAGCAGTACTTC

d_call: TRBD1
j_call: TRBJ1-1
v_call: TRBV27
cdr3_length: 15
clone_size: once
cdr3_aa: CASSLAQGAYTEAFF
cdr3_nt: TGTGCCAGCAGTTTGGCCCAGGGGGCTTACACTGAAGCTTTCTTT

d_call: .
j_call: TRBJ1-5
v_call: TRBV6-1
cdr3_length: 13
clone_size: .
cdr3_aa: CASSARGAQPQHF
cdr3_nt: TGTGCCAGCAGTGCCCGCGGGGCTCAGCCCCAGCATTTT

d_call: TRBD2
j_call: TRBJ2-2
v_call: TRBV29-1
cdr3_length: 15
clone_size: .
cdr3_aa: CSVELAGGDTGELFF
cdr3_nt: TGCAGCGTGGAACTAGCGGGAGGAGACACCGGGGAGCTGTTTTTT

d_call: .
j_call: TRBJ2-2
v_call: TRBV30
cdr3_length: 13
clone_size: .
cdr3_aa: CAWTAGAHGELFF
cdr3_nt: TGTGCCTGGACTGCAGGGGCTCACGGGGAGCTGTTTTTT

d_call: .
j_call: TRBJ1-1
v_call: TRBV6-5
cdr3_length: 14
clone_size: .
cdr3_aa: CASSPRGPWDEAFF
cdr3_nt: TGTGCCAGCAGTCCCAGGGGTCCATGGGATGAAGCTTTCTTT

d_call: TRBD1
j_call: TRBJ1-2
v_call: TRBV13
cdr3_length: 14
clone_size: .
cdr3_aa: CASSPTGSNYGYTF
cdr3_nt: TGTGCCAGCAGTCCGACAGGGTCTAACTATGGCTACACCTTC

d_call: TRBD1
j_call: TRBJ2-3
v_call: TRBV5-4
cdr3_length: 16
clone_size: .
cdr3_aa: CASSGPQGASTDTQYF
cdr3_nt: TGTGCCAGCAGCGGACCACAGGGGGCGAGCACAGATACGCAGTATTTT

d_call: .
j_call: TRBJ1-2
v_call: TRBV19
cdr3_length: 14
clone_size: .
cdr3_aa: CASSPRTGRGGYTF
cdr3_nt: TGTGCCAGTAGTCCACGCACAGGGAGGGGTGGCTACACCTTC

d_call: TRBD1
j_call: TRBJ1-5
v_call: TRBV5-5
cdr3_length: 16
clone_size: .
cdr3_aa: CASSPRPDRGGQPQHF
cdr3_nt: TGTGCCAGCAGCCCAAGACCCGACAGGGGTGGTCAGCCCCAGCATTTT

d_call: TRBD1
j_call: TRBJ2-2
v_call: TRBV4-3
cdr3_length: 14
clone_size: few
cdr3_aa: CASSPTGVTGELFF
cdr3_nt: TGCGCCAGCAGCCCGACAGGGGTAACCGGGGAGCTGTTTTTT

d_call: .
j_call: TRBJ1-6
v_call: TRBV30
cdr3_length: 13
clone_size: .
cdr3_aa: CAWRQPWDSPLHF
cdr3_nt: TGTGCCTGGAGACAGCCATGGGATTCACCCCTCCACTTT

d_call: .
j_call: TRBJ2-7
v_call: TRBV7-9
cdr3_length: 16
clone_size: .
cdr3_aa: CASSSPRVESYDEQYF
cdr3_nt: TGTGCCAGCAGCTCTCCCAGGGTCGAGTCATATGACGAGCAGTACTTC

d_call: .
j_call: TRBJ2-1
v_call: TRBV28
cdr3_length: 17
clone_size: .
cdr3_aa: CASSFRDGGNSHNEQFF
cdr3_nt: TGTGCCAGCAGTTTCCGGGACGGCGGGAACTCCCACAATGAGCAGTTCTTC

d_call: TRBD1
j_call: TRBJ2-7
v_call: TRBV6-5
cdr3_length: 13
clone_size: .
cdr3_aa: CATGQEITYEQYF
cdr3_nt: TGTGCCACCGGACAGGAAATTACCTACGAGCAGTACTTC

d_call: .
j_call: TRBJ1-1
v_call: TRBV4-3
cdr3_length: 14
clone_size: .
cdr3_aa: CASSQDVDSAEAFF
cdr3_nt: TGCGCCAGCAGCCAAGATGTAGACTCAGCTGAAGCTTTCTTT

d_call: TRBD1
j_call: TRBJ2-7
v_call: TRBV19
cdr3_length: 13
clone_size: .
cdr3_aa: CASSHPTGTEQYF
cdr3_nt: TGTGCCAGTAGTCACCCGACAGGGACCGAGCAGTACTTC

d_call: TRBD1
j_call: TRBJ2-1
v_call: TRBV7-3
cdr3_length: 15
clone_size: .
cdr3_aa: CASSSGQGVDNEQFF
cdr3_nt: TGTGCCAGCAGCTCGGGACAGGGGGTCGACAATGAGCAGTTCTTC

d_call: .
j_call: TRBJ1-2
v_call: TRBV5-1
cdr3_length: 15
clone_size: .
cdr3_aa: CASSFSPRGSDGYTF
cdr3_nt: TGCGCCAGCAGCTTTAGTCCCCGGGGATCGGATGGCTACACCTTC

d_call: .
j_call: TRBJ2-3
v_call: TRBV9
cdr3_length: 15
clone_size: .
cdr3_aa: CASSVDGSGTDTQYF
cdr3_nt: TGTGCCAGCAGCGTAGACGGGAGTGGTACAGATACGCAGTATTTT

d_call: TRBD1
j_call: TRBJ2-7
v_call: TRBV5-1
cdr3_length: 15
clone_size: once
cdr3_aa: CASSWTGTGGLEQYF
cdr3_nt: TGCGCCAGCAGCTGGACCGGGACAGGGGGTCTCGAGCAGTACTTC

d_call: .
j_call: TRBJ2-4
v_call: TRBV5-4
cdr3_length: 15
clone_size: .
cdr3_aa: CASSYRGTDENIQYF
cdr3_nt: TGTGCCAGCAGCTATAGGGGGACGGATGAAAACATTCAGTACTTC

d_call: TRBD1
j_call: TRBJ1-6
v_call: TRBV27
cdr3_length: 13
clone_size: few
cdr3_aa: CASSYRGQSPLHF
cdr3_nt: TGTGCCAGCAGTTACAGGGGGCAATCACCCCTCCACTTT

d_call: TRBD2
j_call: TRBJ2-3
v_call: TRBV19
cdr3_length: 12
clone_size: .
cdr3_aa: CASSIGRATQYF
cdr3_nt: TGTGCCAGTAGTATCGGGAGGGCCACGCAGTATTTT

d_call: TRBD1
j_call: TRBJ2-5
v_call: TRBV2
cdr3_length: 13
clone_size: .
cdr3_aa: CASRMTGGETQYF
cdr3_nt: TGTGCCAGCAGGATGACAGGGGGAGAGACCCAGTACTTC

d_call: TRBD1
j_call: TRBJ1-5
v_call: TRBV2
cdr3_length: 14
clone_size: few
cdr3_aa: CASIDRASNQPQHF
cdr3_nt: TGTGCCAGCATTGACAGGGCAAGCAATCAGCCCCAGCATTTT

d_call: .
j_call: TRBJ2-7
v_call: TRBV27
cdr3_length: 15
clone_size: once
cdr3_aa: CASTPGGRGPYEQYF
cdr3_nt: TGTGCCAGCACCCCAGGAGGCAGGGGCCCCTACGAGCAGTACTTC

d_call: .
j_call: TRBJ1-4
v_call: TRBV2
cdr3_length: 14
clone_size: few
cdr3_aa: CASCNRPEPEKLFF
cdr3_nt: TGTGCCAGCTGCAACAGGCCTGAGCCTGAAAAACTGTTTTTT

d_call: TRBD2
j_call: TRBJ2-1
v_call: TRBV27
cdr3_length: 13
clone_size: .
cdr3_aa: CASSLPGRDEQFF
cdr3_nt: TGTGCCAGCAGTTTACCGGGGAGGGATGAGCAGTTCTTC

d_call: TRBD1
j_call: TRBJ2-1
v_call: TRBV27
cdr3_length: 16
clone_size: .
cdr3_aa: CASSRQGARMGNEQFF
cdr3_nt: TGTGCCAGCAGTCGACAGGGAGCCCGAATGGGCAATGAGCAGTTCTTC

d_call: TRBD2
j_call: TRBJ2-7
v_call: TRBV6-6
cdr3_length: 14
clone_size: .
cdr3_aa: CASSYSAGEYEQYF
cdr3_nt: TGTGCCAGCAGTTACTCGGCGGGGGAATACGAGCAGTACTTC

d_call: TRBD2
j_call: TRBJ2-7
v_call: TRBV6-6
cdr3_length: 15
clone_size: few
cdr3_aa: CASSYSSSGTWEQYF
cdr3_nt: TGTGCCAGCAGTTACTCGTCTAGCGGGACATGGGAGCAGTACTTC

d_call: .
j_call: TRBJ1-4
v_call: TRBV9
cdr3_length: 15
clone_size: .
cdr3_aa: CASSVAGDVNEKLFF
cdr3_nt: TGTGCCAGCAGCGTAGCGGGGGACGTTAATGAAAAACTGTTTTTT

d_call: TRBD1
j_call: TRBJ1-1
v_call: TRBV4-1
cdr3_length: 15
clone_size: few
cdr3_aa: CASSLTTGDGAEAFF
cdr3_nt: TGTGCCAGCAGCCTAACGACAGGGGATGGGGCTGAAGCTTTCTTT